Following are 16 T cell receptor beta chains from one sample sequenced in a study of shared clonotypes between healthy human individuals. TCRdb's table, derived via immunoSEQ multiplex PCR, lists solely in-frame clones and lacks some. Here the sample spans about 490,000 clones, 65% to 80% being singletons. The sequenced material came from PBMCs. The receptors originated from a woman between 40 and 55 years old in good health. Some clones in this sample may be carry-over from other donors' samples.

Worth noting for this clone: Within the sample, other DNA sequences also encode this same CDR3. The chain joins TRBV30 to TRBJ1-1; no clear D gene. Germline-derived CDR1 and CDR2 are GTSNPN and SVGIG (reference sequence). The V end was cut by 0 bases, the J end by 6 bases, with 5 bases between. This CDR3 is built from 11 residues. DNA for the CDR3: TGTGCCTGGAGTGTTGAGGCTGAAGCTTTCTTT. Translation: CAWSVEAEAFF. The variable domain in full, with the rest retrieved from reference TRBV30 and TRBJ1-1, is SQTIHQWPATLVQPVGSPLSLECTVEGTSNPNLYWYRQAAGRGLQLLFYSVGIGQISSEVPQNLSASRPQDRQFILSSKKLLLSDSGFYLCAWSVEAEAFFGQGTRLTVV.

This clone showed up many times. The rearrangement links TRBV7-8 to TRBJ1-1; no clear D. The CDR3 totals 14 residues. Trimming cost V 5 bases and J 1 base, with 11 bases left between them. CDR1 is SGHVS and CDR2 is FQNEAQ in the germline V gene. The CDR3 nucleotides read TGTGCCAGCAGCCGACGGGTGGAGAACACTGAAGCTTTCTTT. Translating it yields CASSRRVENTEAFF.

The chain carries TRBV30 and TRBJ2-7; D call uncertain. CDR3 length: 16 residues. Trimming pared 2 bases from V and 6 bases from J, leaving 23 bases between. Germline V lookup: CDR1 GTSNPN, CDR2 SVGIG (reference sequence). The CDR3 region has the DNA TGTGCCTGGAGTCCCCAGGTGGAGATCTTTGCCTTCGAGCAGTACTTC. It yields the protein CAWSPQVEIFAFEQYF.

The V and J genes are TRBV28 and TRBJ1-2; a weak D match, TRBD1 (6 bases). Germline CDR1 MDHEN, CDR2 SYDVKM. The CDR3 covers 16 residues. V was cut by 4 bases and J by 8 bases, with 23 bases left in between. The CDR3 region has the DNA TGTGCCAGCAGTTCCCATTACACGAACAGGGCTCAAGGCTACACCTTC. This gives the protein CASSSHYTNRAQGYTF.

The J gene is TRBJ2-1, the V gene TRBV5-6, with unresolved D. V lost 1 base, J lost 4 bases, and 6 bases lay in between. This CDR3 is 13 amino acids long. Germline CDR1 SGHDT, CDR2 YYEEEE. The DNA for the CDR3 is TGTGCCAGCAGCTTGAACACTTACAATGAGCAGTTCTTC. This translates into CASSLNTYNEQFF.

The V and J genes are TRBV30 and TRBJ1-6; weak D call: TRBD1 (6 bases). The CDR3 contains 16 residues. CDR1 and CDR2 from the germline V gene are GTSNPN and SVGIG (reference sequence). Trimming shortened V by 0 bases and J by 5 bases, and 14 bases separated the two germline ends. CDR3 residues: CAWSVLPPGDNSPLHF. CDR3 bases: TGTGCCTGGAGTGTACTCCCCCCAGGGGATAATTCACCCCTCCACTTT.

The V and J genes are TRBV19 and TRBJ2-1; 10 bases align to TRBD2. CDR3 length: 16 amino acids. The ends lost 5 bases at V and 6 bases at J; junction bases unmatched: 10. Germline CDR1 reads LNHDA; CDR2 reads SQIVND (reference sequence). In nucleotides, the CDR3 is TGTGCCAGTAGTTCCAGCGGGAGGGCCTCTGGCAATGAGCAGTTCTTC. Translating gives CASSSSGRASGNEQFF.

This chain connects TRBV7-9 to TRBJ2-3, with 10 bases matching TRBD1. CDR1 SEHNR and CDR2 FQNEAQ come from the germline V gene (reference sequence). The CDR3 loop spans 15 amino acids. The V segment lost 4 bases and the J segment 4 bases; nucleotides outside the gene matches: 5. The CDR3 protein is CASSSLTGGADTQYF. The CDR3 bases are TGTGCCAGCAGCTCCCTGACAGGGGGCGCAGATACGCAGTATTTT. Complete variable domain (other parts from reference TRBV7-9 and TRBJ2-3): DTGVSQNPRHKITKRGQNVTFRCDPISEHNRLYWYRQTLGQGPEFLTYFQNEAQLEKSRLLSDRFSAERPKGSFSTLEIQRTEQGDSAMYLCASSSLTGGADTQYFGPGTRLTVL.

The rearrangement uses TRBV7-6 and TRBJ1-4, with D unclear. From germline, CDR1 is SGHVS and CDR2 FNYEAQ. V lost 1 base, J lost 4 bases, and 1 base lay in between. The CDR3 is made up of 12 amino acids. CDR3 amino acids: CASSLVNEKLFF. The CDR3, as DNA: TGTGCCAGCAGCTTAGTTAATGAAAAACTGTTTTTT.

In its sample, this clone was seen a few times. The chain carries TRBV30 and TRBJ1-5; D may be TRBD1 (5 bases). This CDR3 has 15 amino acids. Germline CDR1 GTSNPN, CDR2 SVGIG (reference sequence). V lost 3 bases and J lost 6, with 18 bases in between. The CDR3 coding sequence is TGTGCCTGGAGCGCGGGACGGCGGCCTTTTCAGCCCCAGCATTTT. Its translation: CAWSAGRRPFQPQHF.

This clone has only one observation. V usage is TRBV7-7 and J usage is TRBJ1-1; D is uncertain. Trimming removed 5 bases at V and 6 bases at J, with 13 bases between. Germline loops: CDR1 SSHAT, CDR2 FNYEAQ (reference sequence). CDR3 length: 13 amino acids. The CDR3 coding sequence is TGTGCCAGCAGCCCGGATATTGGCGCTGAAGCTTTCTTT. Residues: CASSPDIGAEAFF.

This clone has a single count. The chain employs TRBV2 and TRBJ2-5; either TRBD1 or TRBD2 may fit D (5 bases each). Germline lookup yields CDR1 SNHLY and CDR2 FYNNEI. The V end was cut by 4 bases, the J end by 5 bases, with 14 bases between. The CDR3 has 14 amino acids. CDR3 in amino acids: CASSVGRKRETQYF. The CDR3 DNA follows: TGTGCCAGCAGTGTGGGACGAAAAAGGGAGACCCAGTACTTC.

The chain recombines TRBV30 with TRBJ2-1, with 7 bases that match TRBD2. Germline CDR1 and CDR2: GTSNPN and SVGIG (reference sequence). The V and J ends lost 3 bases and 9 bases, in that order; junction bases with no gene match: 2. There are 11 residues in the CDR3. CDR3 amino acids: CAWRAGFEQFF. CDR3 in DNA: TGTGCCTGGAGAGCGGGGTTTGAGCAGTTCTTC.

V is TRBV4-3 and J is TRBJ2-6, with no clear D. Germline CDR1 is LGHNA and CDR2 is YSLEER. V was cut by 0 bases and J by 3 bases, with 9 bases left in between. The CDR3 spans 16 residues. Here the CDR3 reads CASSQDKHDGANVLTF. The CDR3 DNA sequence: TGCGCCAGCAGCCAAGATAAGCATGATGGGGCCAACGTCCTGACTTTC.

The chain links TRBV11-2 to TRBJ2-1, with 10 positions matching TRBD2. Germline assignment: CDR1 SGHAT and CDR2 FQNNGV. This CDR3 is built from 18 residues. Unmatched junction bases numbered 13, after V lost 5 bases and J lost 3 bases. The DNA for the CDR3 is TGTGCCAGCAGCGCATTTCGACTAGCGGGTGGGGTCTACAATGAGCAGTTCTTC. Its protein is CASSAFRLAGGVYNEQFF.

The chain combines TRBV4-2 with TRBJ2-1; 8 bases align to TRBD2. V shed 0 bases and J 0 bases; nucleotides not matched to a gene: 4. In germline, CDR1 is LGHNA, CDR2 YNFKEQ. This CDR3 has 17 amino acids. The CDR3 nucleotides read TGTGCCAGCAGCCAAGAGGGCAGCGGGAGCTCCTACAATGAGCAGTTCTTC. It encodes CASSQEGSGSSYNEQFF.